These T cell receptor beta chains were read from a single sample in a study of CD8 T cells in ankylosing spondylitis. One entry per CDR3 protein results from TCRdb running MiXCR on the 5' RACE reads. The sample has tens of thousands of distinct CDR3 sequences, roughly 5% seen once. The sequencing sample was made of blood, either unsorted or a sorted T cell fraction (not recorded which). The receptors come from a male donor with ankylosing spondylitis or in good health (not recorded which). Both conserved end residues are part of each CDR3. The D gene is left open where the match is weak. A row's size may be missing; if present it is once, few, many or a size class.

clone_size j_call d_call v_call cdr3_nt cdr3_aa
many TRBJ2-1 TRBD1 TRBV30 TGTGCCTGGAGGGGGGACAGGGGCCGCAGTAGGCCGTTCTTC CAWRGDRGRSRPFF
many TRBJ2-7 NA TRBV7-2 TGTGCCAGCAGCCCCCTGGGAAGGGGTGGCGAGCAGTACTTC CASSPLGRGGEQYF
many TRBJ2-1 TRBD1 TRBV27 TGTGCCAGCAGTTCAAACAGGGGGAATGAGCAGTTCTTC CASSSNRGNEQFF
many TRBJ1-1 NA TRBV20-1 TGCAGTGCTAATACAGCGAACACTGAAGCTTTCTTT CSANTANTEAFF
many TRBJ2-1 TRBD1 TRBV5-4 TGTGCCAGCAGCTTGCAGGGGGACCATGAGCAGTTCTTC CASSLQGDHEQFF
few TRBJ2-1 NA TRBV7-3 TGTGCCAGCAGCTTAAGGGACGGCACTGAGCAGTTCTTC CASSLRDGTEQFF
many TRBJ2-5 TRBD1 TRBV6-6 TGTGCCAGCAGCCCTAACCGGGACAGGGAGGTCCAAGAGACCCAGTACTTC CASSPNRDREVQETQYF
many TRBJ1-5 NA TRBV28 TGTGCCAGCAGTTTAGAACAGAACAATCAGCCCCAGCATTTT CASSLEQNNQPQHF
many TRBJ2-7 TRBD2 TRBV2 TGTGCCAGCATTCTACTAGCGGGGACCTACGAGCAGTACTTC CASILLAGTYEQYF
many TRBJ2-1 NA TRBV9 TGTGCCAGCAGCGTAGCTGGAGGACACCCAGGTACATTC CASSVAGGHPGTF
many TRBJ2-2 TRBD1 TRBV5-1 TGCGCCAGCAGCTTGTACGGGACAGGGTCTAACACCGGGGAGCTGTTTTTT CASSLYGTGSNTGELFF
many TRBJ1-1 NA TRBV29-1 TGCAGCGTTGAGCGGCCCTTGAACACTGAAGCTTTCTTT CSVERPLNTEAFF
many TRBJ2-5 TRBD1 TRBV12-3/TRBV12-4 TGTGCCAGCAGCCGTCCCGGGACAGGGGTGGAGACCCAGTACTTC CASSRPGTGVETQYF
many TRBJ1-5 NA TRBV23-1 TGCGCCAGCAGTCCCCATCAGGGTTCCCGGAGTCTGAATCAGCCCCAGCATTTT CASSPHQGSRSLNQPQHF
many TRBJ2-1 NA TRBV5-8 TGTGCCAGCAGCTGGGCCTTCGAGGGGATCGCTGAGCAGTTCTTC CASSWAFEGIAEQFF
many TRBJ2-3 TRBD2 TRBV20-1 TGCAGTGCTGCCACTAGCGGGGGGAGGGCAGATACGCAGTATTTT CSAATSGGRADTQYF
many TRBJ2-7 TRBD1 TRBV29-1 TGCAGCGTTTCCGGGACAGGGGGATCCTACGAGCAGTACTTC CSVSGTGGSYEQYF
many TRBJ1-5 TRBD1 TRBV19 TGTGCCAGTTCCGGGACAGGGGATCAGCCCCAGCATTTT CASSGTGDQPQHF
medium-sized TRBJ2-3 NA TRBV29-1 TGCAGCGTTGCCACTAGCTCTCGGGTAGATACGCAGTATTTT CSVATSSRVDTQYF
NA TRBJ2-5 NA TRBV20-1 TGCAGTGCTAGAGATTGCAGCCTATGGAACCAGGGAGCCTCAACCCAGTACTTC CSARDCSLWNQGASTQYF
many TRBJ1-5 NA TRBV27 TGTGCCAGCAGTTTTACCGGGGCCCTGGGACCCCAGCATTTT CASSFTGALGPQHF
many TRBJ1-1 TRBD1 TRBV5-1 TGCGCCAGCAGCTATACAGGGGAGACTGAAGCTTTCTTT CASSYTGETEAFF
many TRBJ2-5 TRBD1 TRBV2 TGTGCCAGCAGTGAAGTAGGGGACAGGATAAAAGAGACCCAGTACTTC CASSEVGDRIKETQYF
many TRBJ1-1 NA TRBV4-3 TGCGCCAGCAGCCAACGCCGGGGTTCCCGAGCTTTCTTT CASSQRRGSRAFF
many TRBJ2-3 NA TRBV6-1 TGTGCCAGCAGTGGGTTGAGACAGGAGAGTACGCAGTATTTT CASSGLRQESTQYF